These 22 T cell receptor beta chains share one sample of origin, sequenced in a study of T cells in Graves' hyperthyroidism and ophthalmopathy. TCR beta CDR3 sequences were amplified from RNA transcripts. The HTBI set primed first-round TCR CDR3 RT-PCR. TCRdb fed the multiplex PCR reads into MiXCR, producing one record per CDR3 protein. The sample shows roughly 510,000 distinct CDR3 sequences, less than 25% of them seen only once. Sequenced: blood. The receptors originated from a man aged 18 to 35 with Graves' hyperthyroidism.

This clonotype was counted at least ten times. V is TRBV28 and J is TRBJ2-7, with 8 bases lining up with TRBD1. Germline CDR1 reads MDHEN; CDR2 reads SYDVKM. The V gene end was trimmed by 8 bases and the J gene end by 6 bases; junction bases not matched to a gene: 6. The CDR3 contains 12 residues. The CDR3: CASGQQGGEQYF. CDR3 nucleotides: TGTGCCAGCGGACAACAGGGGGGCGAGCAGTACTTC.

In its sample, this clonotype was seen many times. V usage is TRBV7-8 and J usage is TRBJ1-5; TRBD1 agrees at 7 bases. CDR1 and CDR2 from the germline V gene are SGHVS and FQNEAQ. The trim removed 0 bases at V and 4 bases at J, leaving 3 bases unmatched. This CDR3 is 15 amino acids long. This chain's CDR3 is CASSLAQGGNQPQHF. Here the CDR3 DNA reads TGTGCCAGCAGCTTAGCGCAGGGGGGAAATCAGCCCCAGCATTTT. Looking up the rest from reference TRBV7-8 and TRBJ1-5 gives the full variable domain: GAGVSQSPRYKVAKRGQDVALRCDPISGHVSLFWYQQALGQGPEFLTYFQNEAQLDKSGLPSDRFFAERPEGSVSTLKIQRTQQEDSAVYLCASSLAQGGNQPQHFGDGTRLSIL.

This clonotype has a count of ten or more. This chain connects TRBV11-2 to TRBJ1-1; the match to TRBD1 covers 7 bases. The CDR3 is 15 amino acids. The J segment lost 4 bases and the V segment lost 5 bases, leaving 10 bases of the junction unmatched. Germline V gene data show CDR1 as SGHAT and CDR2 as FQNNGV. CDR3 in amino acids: CASSLAQGRSTEAFF. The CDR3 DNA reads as TGTGCCAGCAGCCTGGCACAGGGGAGGAGCACTGAAGCTTTCTTT.

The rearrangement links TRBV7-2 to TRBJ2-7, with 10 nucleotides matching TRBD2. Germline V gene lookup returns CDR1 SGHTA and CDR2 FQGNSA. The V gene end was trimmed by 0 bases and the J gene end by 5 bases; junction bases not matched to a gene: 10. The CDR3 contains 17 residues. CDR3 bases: TGTGCCAGCAGCTTAGCATTCGAACTAGCGGGGCGCCACGAGCAGTACTTC. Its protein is CASSLAFELAGRHEQYF.

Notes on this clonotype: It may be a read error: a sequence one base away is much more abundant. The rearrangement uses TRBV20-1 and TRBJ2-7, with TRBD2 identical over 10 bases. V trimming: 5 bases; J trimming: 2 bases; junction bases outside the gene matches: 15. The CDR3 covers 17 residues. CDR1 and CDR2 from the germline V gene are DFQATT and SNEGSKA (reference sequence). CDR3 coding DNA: TGCAGTGCTGGGGATGCTTCCGGACTAGCGGCCCCCTACGAGCAGTACTTC. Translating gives CSAGDASGLAAPYEQYF.

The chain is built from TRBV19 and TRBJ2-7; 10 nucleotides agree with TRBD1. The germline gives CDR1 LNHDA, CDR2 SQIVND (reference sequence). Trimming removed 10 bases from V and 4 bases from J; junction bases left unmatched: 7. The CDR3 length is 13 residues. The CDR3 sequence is CATGTGEEYEQYF. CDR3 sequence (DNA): TGTGCCACCGGGACAGGGGAGGAATACGAGCAGTACTTC.

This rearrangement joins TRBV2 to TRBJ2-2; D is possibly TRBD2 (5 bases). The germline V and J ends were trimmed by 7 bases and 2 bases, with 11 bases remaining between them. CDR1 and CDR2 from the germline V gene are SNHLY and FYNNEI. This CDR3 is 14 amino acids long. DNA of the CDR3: TGTGCCAGCAAGGAGGACCGAAACACCGGGGAGCTGTTTTTT. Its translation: CASKEDRNTGELFF.

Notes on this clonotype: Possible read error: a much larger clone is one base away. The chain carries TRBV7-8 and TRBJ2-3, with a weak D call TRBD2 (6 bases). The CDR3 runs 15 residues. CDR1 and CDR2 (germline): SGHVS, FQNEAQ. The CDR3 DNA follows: TGTGCCAGCAGCTTGGGACTCTTATACACAGGTACGCAGTATTTT. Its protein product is CASSLGLLYTGTQYF. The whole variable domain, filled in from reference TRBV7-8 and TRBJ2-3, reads GAGVSQSPRYKVAKRGQDVALRCDPISGHVSLFWYQQALGQGPEFLTYFQNEAQLDKSGLPSDRFFAERPEGSVSTLKIQRTQQEDSAVYLCASSLGLLYTGTQYFGPGTRLTVL.

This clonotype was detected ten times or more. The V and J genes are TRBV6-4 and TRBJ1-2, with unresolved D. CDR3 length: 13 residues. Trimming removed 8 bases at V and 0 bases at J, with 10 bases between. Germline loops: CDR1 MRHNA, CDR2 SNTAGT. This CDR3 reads CASAPGANYGYTF. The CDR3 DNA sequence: TGTGCCAGCGCCCCAGGAGCTAACTATGGCTACACCTTC.

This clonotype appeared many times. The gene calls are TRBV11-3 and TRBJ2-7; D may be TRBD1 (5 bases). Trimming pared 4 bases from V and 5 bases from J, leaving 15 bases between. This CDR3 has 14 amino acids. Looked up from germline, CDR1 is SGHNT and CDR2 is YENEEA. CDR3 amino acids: CASSSPPRVNEQYF. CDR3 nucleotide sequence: TGTGCCAGCAGCTCCCCCCCCAGGGTTAACGAGCAGTACTTC.

CDR3 in amino acids: CSAQTTSGGARKTQYF. The CDR3 nucleotides are TGCAGTGCCCAAACAACTAGCGGGGGGGCCAGAAAGACCCAGTACTTC. This rearrangement joins TRBV20-1 to TRBJ2-5, with 13 bases aligning to TRBD2. CDR1 and CDR2 (germline): DFQATT, SNEGSKA (reference sequence). After removal of 6 bases from V and 6 bases from J, the junction contained 13 bases not matched to a gene. CDR3 size: 16 residues.

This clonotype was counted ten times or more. DNA for the CDR3: TGTGCCAGTACCACTGAACAGGGGGCGCGAGAGACCCAGTACTTC. Translation gives CASTTEQGARETQYF. The J gene is TRBJ2-5, the V gene TRBV19; 9 bases map to TRBD1. The CDR3 is 15 amino acids. Germline trimming cut 7 bases from V and 4 bases from J; bases unmatched to any gene: 10. Germline CDR1 is LNHDA and CDR2 is SQIVND (reference sequence).

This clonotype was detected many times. CDR3 in amino acids: CSAMVGTEAFF. CDR3 sequence (DNA): TGCAGTGCTATGGTGGGCACTGAAGCTTTCTTT. The chain has TRBV20-1 and TRBJ1-1; D is ambiguous. Germline V gene data show CDR1 as DFQATT and CDR2 as SNEGSKA (reference sequence). Trimming took 4 bases from V and 4 from J, leaving 7 bases between them. This CDR3 has 11 amino acids.

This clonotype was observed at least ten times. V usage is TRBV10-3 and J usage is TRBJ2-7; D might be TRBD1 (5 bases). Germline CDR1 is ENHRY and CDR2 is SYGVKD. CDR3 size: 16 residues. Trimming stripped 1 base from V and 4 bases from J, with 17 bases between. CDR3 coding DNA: TGTGCCATCAGTGAGTTAAGTCGGCGAAGGGGTTACGAGCAGTACTTC. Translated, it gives CAISELSRRRGYEQYF.

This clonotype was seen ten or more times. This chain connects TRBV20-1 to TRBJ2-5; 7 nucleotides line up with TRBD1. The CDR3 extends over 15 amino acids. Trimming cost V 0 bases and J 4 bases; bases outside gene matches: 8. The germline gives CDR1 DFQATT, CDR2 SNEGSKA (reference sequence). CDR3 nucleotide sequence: TGCAGTGCTAGAGATCGCAGACAGGGACGAGAGACCCAGTACTTC. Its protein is CSARDRRQGRETQYF.

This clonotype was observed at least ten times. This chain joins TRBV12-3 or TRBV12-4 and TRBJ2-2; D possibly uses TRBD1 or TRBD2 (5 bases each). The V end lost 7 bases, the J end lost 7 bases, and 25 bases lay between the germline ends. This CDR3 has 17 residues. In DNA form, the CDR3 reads TGTGCCAGCACCCAAGGGGCAGGGACGATCTCGGTCGGGGAGCTGTTTTTT. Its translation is CASTQGAGTISVGELFF.

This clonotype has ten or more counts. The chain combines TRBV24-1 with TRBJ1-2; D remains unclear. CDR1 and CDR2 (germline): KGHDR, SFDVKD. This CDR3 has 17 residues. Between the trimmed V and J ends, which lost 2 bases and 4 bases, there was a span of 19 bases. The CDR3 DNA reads TGTGCCACCAGTGATTCAAAGATTGGACGGGAGTTCTATGGCTACACCTTC. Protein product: CATSDSKIGREFYGYTF.

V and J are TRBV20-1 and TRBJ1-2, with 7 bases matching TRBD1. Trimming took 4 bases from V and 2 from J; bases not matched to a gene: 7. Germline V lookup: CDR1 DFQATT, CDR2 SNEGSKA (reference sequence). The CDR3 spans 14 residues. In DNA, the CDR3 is TGCAGTGCTACAGACAGGGTACCGAACTATGGCTACACCTTC. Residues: CSATDRVPNYGYTF.

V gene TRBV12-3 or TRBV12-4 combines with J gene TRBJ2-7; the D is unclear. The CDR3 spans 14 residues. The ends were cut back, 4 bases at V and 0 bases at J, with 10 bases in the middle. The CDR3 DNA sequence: TGTGCCAGCAGTTCTCGGATAGCCTCCTACGAGCAGTACTTC. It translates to CASSSRIASYEQYF.

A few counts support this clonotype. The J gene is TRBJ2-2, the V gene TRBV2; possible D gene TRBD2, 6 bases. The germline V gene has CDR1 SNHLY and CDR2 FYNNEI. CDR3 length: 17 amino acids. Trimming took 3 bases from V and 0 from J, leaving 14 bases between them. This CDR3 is CASSEDPGLSNTGELFF. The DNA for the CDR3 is TGTGCCAGCAGTGAGGATCCGGGACTTTCGAACACCGGGGAGCTGTTTTTT.

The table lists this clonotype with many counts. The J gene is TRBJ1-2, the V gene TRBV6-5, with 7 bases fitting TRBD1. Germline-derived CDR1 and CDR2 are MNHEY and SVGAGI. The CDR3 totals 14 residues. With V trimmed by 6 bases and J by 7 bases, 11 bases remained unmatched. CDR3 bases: TGTGCCAGCAGACAAGGACAGGCCTGGGGTGGCTACACCTTC. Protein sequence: CASRQGQAWGGYTF.

DNA for the CDR3: TGTGCCAGCAGTGAGGAAACTAATCAGCCCCAGCATTTT. This gives the protein CASSEETNQPQHF. The rearrangement links TRBV28 to TRBJ1-5, with D unclear. V gave up 5 bases and J gave up 4 bases, with 9 bases separating them. The CDR3 is 13 residues long. Germline CDR1 reads MDHEN; CDR2 reads SYDVKM.